This record covers a single T cell receptor beta chain. This clone was counted between two and nine times. Its antigen specificity is not known. Base qualities are not recorded, but no much larger clone differs from it by a single base. The sample originates from a study of cytomegalovirus exposure and HLA in healthy donors (dated by TCRdb to 2016 to 2017). About the study as a whole: In an earlier analysis of 550 to 750 of the donors, 250 to 300 Gb of sequence data and 117 million unique TCR beta sequences from about 179 million T cells were reported. An early release that covered some 640 HLA-typed donors contained about 300 gigabases of sequencing data and approximately 85 million unique TCR sequences. Of the 398 genotyped donors, 81% were placed in the genetic ancestry cluster associated with self-reported Caucasian donors. The study was designed to test whether signatures of past pathogen exposure could be identified by cataloging public T cell receptors. The study used immunosequencing to profile the T cell repertoires of 666 subjects and linked those repertoires to cytomegalovirus serostatus. In addition to the first cohort of roughly 670 subjects, a separate validation cohort of under 150 different subjects was used. To predict cytomegalovirus infection status, the study brought together high-throughput TCR immunosequencing, statistical association of individual TCRs with disease status, and machine learning. In a later analysis, previously published TCR beta repertoires from some 640 donors were re-analyzed and high-resolution HLA genotyping was added so that TCR occurrence patterns could be studied. The later analysis used no new phenotypic data to find candidate immune exposures, relying instead on TCR beta sequences and their occurrence across donors. An earlier analysis of 587 of the donors used high-throughput TCR beta sequencing to judge whether each TCR beta V gene segment behaved as functional or pseudogenic. Alongside the repertoire data, information on donor age, sex, ethnicity and CMV serostatus was compiled. Genome-wide SNP genotypes for about 60% of the roughly 670 donors were used in a later genetic analysis, which treated that subset as a discovery cohort. Every discovery cohort repertoire had been produced on one sequencing platform. HLA typing included class I and class II loci at four-digit resolution. Typing coverage varied by locus: 629-630 donors for A, B, C, DRB1 and DQB1; 500 to 550 for DQA1; 606 for DPA1; around 450 for DPB1. A handful of DR-DQ haplotypes were handled as single units for association and clustering because linkage in the cohort was strong. Among about 370 genotyped donors of the cohort, an average of around 250,000 unique TCR beta nucleotide sequences was sequenced per donor, of which about 20% were non-productive.

From a lookup of the germline V gene, CDR1 and CDR2 are MNHEY and SVGAGI. V loses 2 bases, J loses 4 bases, and the germline ends lie 11 bases apart. The CDR3 runs 14 residues from the cysteine to the phenylalanine. Only the CDR3 DNA is retained, 42 bases long and in frame from the first base. Results the study describes overall, beyond this receptor: Presence/absence analyses assumed roughly uniform sequencing depth across donors, an assumption that may not hold. A further reported finding was that TCR beta sequences accurately predicted the HLA-A and HLA-B alleles for most subjects in the first cohort. While some public TCRs were present in many individuals, most TCR sequences turned up only very rarely across donors. An association between a missense DCLRE1C variant and V-gene and J-gene trimming of TCR beta chains was found in a later genetic analysis and replicated in an independent cohort. In a later analysis, several top co-occurrence clusters were reported to appear linked to parvovirus B19, influenza, CMV and Epstein-Barr virus. Specific HLA alleles were associated with 15,000 to 20,000 TCR beta sequences at a false discovery rate of 0.05 in a later analysis. A later genetic analysis reported fewer N-insertions in productive TCRs among donors in an Asian-associated ancestry cluster than the approximately 670-donor mean. The earlier analysis of approximately 590 of the donors excluded approximately 17 rarely observed V segments, including chromosome 9 orphons, because counts were too low. In this cohort, only TCR beta chains were sequenced, and detectable features were limited by the absence of alpha or paired-chain data. In a later analysis, TCR association rates were found to vary across HLA loci, with the most associated TCRs seen for DRB1 alleles and the fewest for HLA-C alleles. Three of the identified cytomegalovirus-associated TCR beta chains were confirmed in vitro to be specific for cytomegalovirus antigens. The study gave a list of 150 to 200 TCR beta chains associated with cytomegalovirus. For the cohort, immune exposure information was limited to CMV serostatus. Linkage disequilibrium might explain the correlated functional status among segregating V segments, but an unknown experimental factor could not be ruled out. The authors suggested that the approach could potentially be extended to other disease states and immunological phenotypes. Because HLA typing was missing for some donors at each locus, association tests included only the typed subset. Some IMGT-functional V segments, including TRBV6-2 and TRBV6-3, could not be distinguished by the 87-base-pair reads and were therefore excluded. Assigning TCR associations to individual alleles was difficult when HLA alleles, especially DR and DQ, strongly co-occurred. In an earlier analysis of over 550 of the donors, most TCR beta V segments were observed in productive rearrangements about 90% or about 30% of the time, broadly matching IMGT annotations. Compared with equally common non-associated chains, HLA-associated TCR beta chains in a later analysis were more clonally expanded and had lower generation probabilities. A cluster of highly shared sequence variants was judged likely to be a technical artifact of the sequencing pipeline. In a later analysis, most CMV-associated TCR beta chains were found to appear HLA-restricted, with HLA associations seemingly driven largely by CMV exposure. The classifier was reported to diagnose cytomegalovirus status with high specificity and sensitivity in both the original and validation cohorts.

The cohort consisted of hundreds of healthy bone marrow donors. At the time of sampling, every cohort member was nominally healthy, though immune exposures that went unrecorded were likely present. The donor was CMV seropositive and was included in the group of 250 to 300 seropositive cohort members. Each donor provided a peripheral blood sample, and peripheral blood mononuclear cells were used for TCR beta sequencing. Genomic DNA extraction from the blood cell samples was performed with the Qiagen DNeasy Blood Extraction Kit. Libraries were made using the immunoSEQ multiplex PCR assay. For the multiplex PCR, a mixture combining 60 forward primers for TCR Vbeta segments and 13 reverse primers for TCR Jbeta segments was used. The CDR3 region of rearranged TCR beta genes was amplified from genomic DNA by a multiplex PCR assay. On the Illumina HiSeq System, the amplified TCR beta libraries were sequenced as 87-base-pair reads. From the authors' description of their analysis: A later analysis tallied around 82 million unique TCR beta chains across the approximately 670 repertoires, and some 10 million of those chains were shared by two or more donors. Raw reads were error-corrected and collapsed into unique sequences by a nearest-neighbor algorithm in which closely related sequences were merged to remove PCR and sequencing errors. V, D and J gene segments were assigned by aligning CDR3 sequences to IMGT reference sequences. For a sequence to be retained, a match of at least six nucleotides to both a V gene segment and a J gene segment was required. A rearrangement was called productive if the CDR3 had no stop codons and remained in frame with V and J, and every other rearrangement was called non-productive. CDR3 was defined according to IMGT convention as the region running from the second conserved V-encoded cysteine to the conserved J-encoded phenylalanine. The earlier analysis of approximately 500 of the donors excluded sequences that lacked an unambiguous match to a single V gene segment. In an earlier analysis of 450 to 700 of the donors, V segments were called functional above 56.7% productive rearrangements and were called segregating when the between-donor standard deviation exceeded 5%. A statistical classification framework was built to diagnose cytomegalovirus status from the catalog of TCR beta chain sequences. V and J gene assignment, in a later analysis, came from comparing TCR nucleotide sequences with IMGT/GENE-DB human TR gene sequences. In a later analysis, CDR3 sequences and most-parsimonious VDJ recombination scenarios were assigned using the TCRdist pipeline. In a later analysis, every TCR beta chain was defined by the combination of its CDR3 amino acid sequence and its V-gene family, and reads without a unique V-gene family were dropped. As a way to deal with suspected cross-contamination and a sequencing artifact, a later analysis dropped over 550 nucleotide sequences that were highly shared and had low generation probability. A later analysis calculated a clonal expansion index for each public chain from normalized within-repertoire ranks of inferred template counts. In a later analysis, generation probabilities were computed using a VDJ recombination model fitted to out-of-frame rearrangements, and the results were checked against IGoR. A later analysis scored TCR-TCR, TCR-HLA and TCR-CMV co-occurrence with hypergeometric tests, applying a repertoire-size bias correction to TCR pairs. In a later analysis, false discovery rates were estimated by permuting HLA or CMV assignments 20 times. A later analysis grouped co-occurring TCRs with DBSCAN, adding TCRdist sequence similarity when clustering within HLA-allele-positive subsets. For co-occurrence clustering, repertoires with fewer than 30,000 or more than 120,000 public chains were excluded, along with roughly 5 repertoires with anomalous nucleotide sharing. TCRdb took this table from immuneACCESS and kept in-frame rearrangements with V and J called. Such tables lack part of the clones; where checked against another copy, unresolved V genes explain under half of the gap, and the rest is unexplained. The DNA gave D and trimming, while V, J and clone size come from that table. The sample table contains approximately 77,000 clones; only one count was recorded for about four fifths of them. Of the sample, around 10% is held by the ten largest clones.

The chain was built from TRBV6-5 and TRBJ1-1; perhaps TRBD1 is the D gene, with 6 bases matching. The receptor was derived from a male donor in good health and CMV-seropositive. The sample was PBMCs. The nucleotides are TGTGCCAGCAGTTACGGGCAGGGGTTCACTGAAGCTTTCTTT. It is translated as CASSYGQGFTEAFF.